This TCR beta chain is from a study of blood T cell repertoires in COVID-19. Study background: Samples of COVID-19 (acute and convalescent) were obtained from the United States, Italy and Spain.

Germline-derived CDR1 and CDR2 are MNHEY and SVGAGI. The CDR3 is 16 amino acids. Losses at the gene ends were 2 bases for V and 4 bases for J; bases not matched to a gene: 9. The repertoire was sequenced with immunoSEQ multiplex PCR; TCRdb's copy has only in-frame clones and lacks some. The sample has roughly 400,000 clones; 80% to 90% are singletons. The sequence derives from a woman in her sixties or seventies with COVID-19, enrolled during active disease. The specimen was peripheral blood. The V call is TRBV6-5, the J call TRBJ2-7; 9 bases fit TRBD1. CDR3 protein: CASSYQAGQGGYEQYF. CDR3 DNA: TGTGCCAGCAGTTACCAGGCGGGACAGGGAGGGTACGAGCAGTACTTC.